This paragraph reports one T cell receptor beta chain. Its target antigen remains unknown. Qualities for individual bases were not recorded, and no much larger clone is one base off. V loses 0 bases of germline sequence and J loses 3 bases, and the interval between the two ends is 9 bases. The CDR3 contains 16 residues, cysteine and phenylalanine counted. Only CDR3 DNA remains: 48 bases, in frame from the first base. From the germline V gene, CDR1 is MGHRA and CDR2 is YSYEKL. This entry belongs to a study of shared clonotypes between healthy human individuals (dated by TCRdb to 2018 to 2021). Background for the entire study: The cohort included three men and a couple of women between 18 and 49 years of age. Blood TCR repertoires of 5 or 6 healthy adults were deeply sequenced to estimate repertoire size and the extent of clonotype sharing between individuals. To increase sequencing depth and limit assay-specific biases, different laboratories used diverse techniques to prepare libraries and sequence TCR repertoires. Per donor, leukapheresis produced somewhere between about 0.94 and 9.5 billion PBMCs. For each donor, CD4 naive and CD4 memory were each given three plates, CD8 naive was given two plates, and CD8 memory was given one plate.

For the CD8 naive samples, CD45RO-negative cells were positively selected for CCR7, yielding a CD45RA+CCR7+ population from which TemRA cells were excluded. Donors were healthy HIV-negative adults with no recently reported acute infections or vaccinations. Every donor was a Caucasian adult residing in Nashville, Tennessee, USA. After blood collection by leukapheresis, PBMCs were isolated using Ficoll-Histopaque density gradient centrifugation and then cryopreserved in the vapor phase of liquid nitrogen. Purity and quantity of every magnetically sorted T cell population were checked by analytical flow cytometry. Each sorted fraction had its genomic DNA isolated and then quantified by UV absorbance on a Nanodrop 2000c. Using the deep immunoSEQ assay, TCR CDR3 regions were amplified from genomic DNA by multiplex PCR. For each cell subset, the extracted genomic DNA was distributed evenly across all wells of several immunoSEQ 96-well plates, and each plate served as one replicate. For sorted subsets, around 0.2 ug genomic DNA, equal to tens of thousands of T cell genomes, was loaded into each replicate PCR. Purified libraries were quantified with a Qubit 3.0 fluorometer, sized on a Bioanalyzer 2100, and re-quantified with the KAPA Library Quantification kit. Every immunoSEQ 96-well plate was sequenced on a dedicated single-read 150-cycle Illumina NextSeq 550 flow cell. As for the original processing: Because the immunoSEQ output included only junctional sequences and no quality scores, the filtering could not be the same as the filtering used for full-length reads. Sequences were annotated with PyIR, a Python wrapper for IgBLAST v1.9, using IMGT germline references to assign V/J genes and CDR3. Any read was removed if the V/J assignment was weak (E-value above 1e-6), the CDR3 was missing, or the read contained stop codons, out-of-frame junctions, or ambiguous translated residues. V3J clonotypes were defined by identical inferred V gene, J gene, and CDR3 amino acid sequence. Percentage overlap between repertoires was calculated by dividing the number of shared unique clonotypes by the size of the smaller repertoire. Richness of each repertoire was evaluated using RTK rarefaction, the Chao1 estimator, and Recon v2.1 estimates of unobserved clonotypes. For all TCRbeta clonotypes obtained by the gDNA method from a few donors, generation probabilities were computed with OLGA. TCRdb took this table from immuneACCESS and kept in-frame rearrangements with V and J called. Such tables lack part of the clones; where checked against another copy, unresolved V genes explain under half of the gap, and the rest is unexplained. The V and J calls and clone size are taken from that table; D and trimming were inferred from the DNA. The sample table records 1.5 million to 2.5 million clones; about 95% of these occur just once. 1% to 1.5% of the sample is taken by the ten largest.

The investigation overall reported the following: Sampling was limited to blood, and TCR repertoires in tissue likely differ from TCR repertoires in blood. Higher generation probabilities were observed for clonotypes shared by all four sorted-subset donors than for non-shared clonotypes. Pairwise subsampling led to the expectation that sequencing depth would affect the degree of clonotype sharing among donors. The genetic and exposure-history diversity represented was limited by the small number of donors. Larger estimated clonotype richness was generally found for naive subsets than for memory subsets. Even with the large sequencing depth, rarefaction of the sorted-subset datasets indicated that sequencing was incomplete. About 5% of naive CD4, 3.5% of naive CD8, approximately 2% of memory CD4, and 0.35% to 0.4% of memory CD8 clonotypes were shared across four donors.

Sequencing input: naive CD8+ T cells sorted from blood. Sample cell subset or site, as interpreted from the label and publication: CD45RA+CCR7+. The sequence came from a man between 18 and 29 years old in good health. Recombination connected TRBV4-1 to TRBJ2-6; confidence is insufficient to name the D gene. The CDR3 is CASSQDTGFGANVLTF. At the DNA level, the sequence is TGCGCCAGCAGCCAAGACACCGGGTTTGGGGCCAACGTCCTGACTTTC.